Following are 17 T cell receptor beta chains from one sample sequenced in a study of CD8 T cells in ankylosing spondylitis. A single record per CDR3 protein comes from TCRdb applying MiXCR to the 5' RACE reads. The table has over 200,000 distinct CDR3 sequences, roughly a tenth seen once. The sequencing sample was made of blood, either unsorted or a sorted T cell fraction (not recorded which). All receptors come from a male donor with ankylosing spondylitis or in good health (not recorded which).

This clonotype was picked up many times. This chain connects TRBV5-1 to TRBJ2-1; TRBD1 agrees at 10 bases. The V and J ends lost 5 bases and 2 bases, in that order; junction bases with no gene match: 7. The CDR3 is made up of 16 amino acids. CDR1 is SGHRS, CDR2 YFSETQ, per germline. In DNA, the CDR3 is TGCGCCAGCAGACGCCCTGGGACAGGGGCCTACAATGAGCAGTTCTTC. Protein product: CASRRPGTGAYNEQFF.

The chain has TRBV20-1 and TRBJ1-5; a possible D gene is TRBD1 (6 bases). The CDR3 is 15 residues long. Germline CDR1 is DFQATT and CDR2 is SNEGSKA (reference sequence). The germline V and J ends were trimmed by 1 base and 2 bases, with 12 bases remaining between them. CDR3 bases: TGCAGTGCTAGAGCTGCCAGGGGTGGCAATCAGCCCCAGCATTTT. The encoded protein is CSARAARGGNQPQHF.

This clonotype was recorded many times. The chain combines TRBV7-2 with TRBJ2-1, with 7 bases identical to TRBD2. Per germline, CDR1 SGHTA and CDR2 FQGNSA. V was pared by 3 bases and J by 6 bases, with 5 bases of the junction left unmatched. The CDR3 is 14 residues long. CDR3 in DNA: TGTGCCAGCAGCTTCCGGACTAGTCTCAATGAGCAGTTCTTC. It codes for CASSFRTSLNEQFF.

This clonotype was seen repeatedly, ten times or more. This chain connects TRBV2 to TRBJ2-1; 7 bases agree with TRBD1. CDR1 SNHLY and CDR2 FYNNEI come from the germline V gene. The ends lost 8 bases at V and 7 bases at J; junction bases unmatched: 11. The CDR3 spans 14 residues. The CDR3 sequence is CASREDRALNEQFF. CDR3 DNA: TGTGCCAGCCGAGAAGACAGGGCCCTTAATGAGCAGTTCTTC. Full variable domain (remainder filled in from reference TRBV2 and TRBJ2-1): EPEVTQTPSHQVTQMGQEVILRCVPISNHLYFYWYRQILGQKVEFLVSFYNNEISEKSEIFDDQFSVERPDGSNFTLKIRSTKLEDSAMYFCASREDRALNEQFFGPGTRLTVL.

The DNA of the CDR3 is TGTGCCAGCAGCCGATGGGGACGGGGGGGCCGTGTAGATGAGCAGTTCTTC. Translating gives CASSRWGRGGRVDEQFF. The rearrangement uses TRBV7-3 and TRBJ2-1; 8 nucleotides agree with TRBD2. J lost 8 bases, V lost 5 bases, and 17 bases had no gene match. The germline V gene has CDR1 SGHTA and CDR2 FQGTGA. The length of the CDR3 is 17 residues.

This clonotype was counted ten times or more. This chain connects TRBV20-1 to TRBJ2-3; 13 nucleotides line up with TRBD2. This CDR3 is 16 amino acids long. The germline gives CDR1 DFQATT, CDR2 SNEGSKA (reference sequence). The J segment lost 5 bases and the V segment lost 5 bases, leaving 10 bases of the junction unmatched. This CDR3 reads CSAAETSGGRGDTQYF. DNA for the CDR3: TGCAGTGCTGCCGAGACTAGCGGGGGGCGGGGAGATACGCAGTATTTT.

Ten or more counts support this clonotype. V is TRBV7-9 and J is TRBJ2-7; D unresolved. The V gene's germline CDR1 is SEHNR and CDR2 FQNEAQ (reference sequence). The ends were cut back, 0 bases at V and 3 bases at J, with 6 bases in the middle. CDR3 length: 13 residues. The CDR3 sequence: CASSLAVGYEQYF. CDR3 bases: TGTGCCAGCAGCTTAGCTGTGGGCTACGAGCAGTACTTC.

As regards this clonotype: A read error is possible here, since a much larger clone lies one base away. The V gene is TRBV5-1, the J gene TRBJ2-3; 8 bases map to TRBD2. In germline, CDR1 is SGHRS, CDR2 YFSETQ. Trimming removed 1 base from V and 4 bases from J; junction bases left unmatched: 5. The length of the CDR3 is 15 residues. DNA for the CDR3: TGCGCCAGCAGCTTGCAGGTTAGCGGGGCAGATACGCAGTATTTT. This codes for CASSLQVSGADTQYF.

This clonotype was observed at least ten times. The chain employs TRBV7-2 and TRBJ2-4, with 10 bases matching TRBD2. Germline CDR1 reads SGHTA; CDR2 reads FQGNSA. The CDR3 covers 17 residues. The V segment lost 6 bases and the J segment 4 bases; nucleotides outside the gene matches: 12. The CDR3 spells CASSFSLSGGSKNIQYF. As DNA, the CDR3 is TGTGCCAGCAGTTTCTCTCTTAGCGGGGGGTCAAAAAACATTCAGTACTTC.

In this sample, this clonotype turned up many times. The J gene is TRBJ2-1, the V gene TRBV11-2; D may match TRBD1 or TRBD2 (5 bases each). Trimming removed 5 bases from V and 1 base from J, with 15 bases in between. CDR3 size: 16 residues. The germline V gene encodes CDR1 SGHAT and CDR2 FQNNGV. The CDR3 spells CASSPTTGRSYNEQFF. In DNA form, the CDR3 reads TGTGCCAGCAGCCCAACCACGGGACGGTCCTACAATGAGCAGTTCTTC.

This clonotype occurred many times. This chain uses TRBV5-1 with TRBJ2-5; 7 bases line up with TRBD2. With V trimmed by 0 bases and J by 3 bases, 2 bases remained unmatched. This CDR3 spans 14 amino acids. Germline values: CDR1 SGHRS, CDR2 YFSETQ. Here the CDR3 reads CASSLALAEETQYF. DNA of the CDR3: TGCGCCAGCAGCTTGGCCCTAGCGGAAGAGACCCAGTACTTC.

This clonotype was picked up a small number of times. The chain combines TRBV27 with TRBJ2-3, with 9 bases aligning to TRBD1. V shed 5 bases, J shed 2 bases, and the junction held 5 bases outside the gene matches. Germline loops: CDR1 MNHEY, CDR2 SMNVEV (reference sequence). There are 15 residues in the CDR3. The CDR3 spells CASSLRDRDTDTQYF. The DNA of the CDR3 is TGTGCCAGCAGTCTTCGGGACAGGGACACAGATACGCAGTATTTT.

J is TRBJ2-1 and V is TRBV18; TRBD1 is a possible D gene (5 bases). V dropped 3 bases and J dropped 7 bases, with 16 bases sitting between them. Looked up from germline, CDR1 is KGHSH and CDR2 is LQKENI. This CDR3 has 15 residues. The CDR3 region has the DNA TGTGCCAGCTCACCGGACCAGGGATTAAGGAATGAGCAGTTCTTC. Protein product: CASSPDQGLRNEQFF.

There are many counts of this clonotype. This chain uses TRBV20-1 with TRBJ2-1, with 13 bases aligning to TRBD2. Unmatched junction bases numbered 6, after V lost 5 bases and J lost 2 bases. Germline V gene lookup returns CDR1 DFQATT and CDR2 SNEGSKA (reference sequence). The CDR3 loop spans 16 amino acids. The CDR3 loop is CSAETSGGRAYNEQFF. The CDR3, as DNA: TGCAGTGCTGAGACTAGCGGGGGGCGTGCCTACAATGAGCAGTTCTTC.

This clonotype was recorded at least ten times. The chain uses TRBV7-9 and TRBJ2-3; no clear D gene. Germline CDR1 SEHNR, CDR2 FQNEAQ (reference sequence). This CDR3 is 16 amino acids long. Trimming cost V 5 bases and J 1 base, with 16 bases left between them. CDR3 bases: TGTGCCAGCAGCCCAGATGCATCCTGGGGCACAGATACGCAGTATTTT. This encodes CASSPDASWGTDTQYF.

This clonotype has a count of ten or more. The chain uses TRBV5-1 and TRBJ1-1, with D possibly being TRBD1 (6 bases). The CDR3 is 14 residues long. Looked up from germline, CDR1 is SGHRS and CDR2 is YFSETQ. V was clipped by 2 bases and J by 4 bases, with 12 bases between them. CDR3 coding DNA: TGCGCCAGCAGCTTCGAGAGCAGGGGCACTGAAGCTTTCTTT. This translates into CASSFESRGTEAFF.

The chain is built from TRBV29-1 and TRBJ2-7; 7 positions match TRBD1. The CDR3 loop spans 12 amino acids. V gave up 7 bases and J gave up 4 bases; unmatched junction bases: 7. Germline CDR1 reads SQVTM; CDR2 reads ANQGSEA. The DNA for the CDR3 is TGCAGCGCCGACAGGGACGGGTACGAGCAGTACTTC. Translated, it gives CSADRDGYEQYF.